These 3 T cell receptor beta chains share one sample of origin, sequenced in a study of blood T cell repertoires in COVID-19. TCRdb keeps only in-frame clones here, not all; method: immunoSEQ multiplex PCR. The sample comprises hundreds of thousands of clones, around 87% of which are singletons, and approximately 7.9% rests with the top ten. The source material was peripheral blood. The receptor source for this set is a man between 60 and 75 years old who had recovered from COVID-19.

This chain connects TRBV7-8 to TRBJ2-5; D possibly corresponds to TRBD1 (6 bases). Germline V gene lookup returns CDR1 SGHVS and CDR2 FQNEAQ. The V and J ends lost 0 bases and 6 bases respectively, with 11 bases between them. The CDR3 is made up of 14 amino acids. In DNA form, the CDR3 reads TGTGCCAGCAGCTTAGCCCCCAGGGGAAAGACCCAGTACTTC. Amino acid sequence: CASSLAPRGKTQYF.

The chain couples TRBV9 to TRBJ2-2, with D unclear. The germline CDR1 and CDR2 sequences are SGDLS and YYNGEE. This CDR3 spans 15 amino acids. The V end lost 4 bases, the J end lost 0 bases, and 10 bases lay between the germline ends. The CDR3 protein is CASSPTGANTGELFF. The CDR3 DNA is TGTGCCAGCAGCCCCACTGGAGCGAACACCGGGGAGCTGTTTTTT.

The chain is built from TRBV6-5 and TRBJ1-2; the D is unclear. V lost 4 bases to trimming and J lost 4 bases, with 10 bases between them. Per the germline V gene, CDR1 is MNHEY and CDR2 is SVGAGI. The CDR3 consists of 13 residues. The CDR3 nucleotides are TGTGCCAGCAGTTCGCAGCGGCCCTATGGCTACACCTTC. Its protein is CASSSQRPYGYTF.